The clone carrying this T cell receptor (beta chain) has a count of ten or more. No antigen is known for it. The sample is drawn from a study of T cell repertoires in cytomegalovirus infection. Via MiXCR, TCRdb re-called the reads, giving one row per CDR3 protein. Found here are 100,000 to 150,000 distinct CDR3 sequences, 8% to 9% of them singletons; the top ten hold about a tenth. Points from the study as a whole: Cumulative public TCR beta family frequency identified CMV carriers with the relevant HLA.

The length of the CDR3 is 14 residues. The V gene end was trimmed by 6 bases and the J gene end by 4 bases; junction bases not matched to a gene: 8. J is TRBJ2-5 and V is TRBV12-3 or TRBV12-4; 7 bases agree with TRBD2. This TCR was sampled from a human donor in good health (CMV status not recorded). Some clones in this sample may be carry-over from other donors' samples. The sample consisted of PBMCs. Here the CDR3 reads CASRPAGHGETQYF. DNA of the CDR3: TGTGCCAGCAGACCAGCGGGGCATGGAGAGACCCAGTACTTC.